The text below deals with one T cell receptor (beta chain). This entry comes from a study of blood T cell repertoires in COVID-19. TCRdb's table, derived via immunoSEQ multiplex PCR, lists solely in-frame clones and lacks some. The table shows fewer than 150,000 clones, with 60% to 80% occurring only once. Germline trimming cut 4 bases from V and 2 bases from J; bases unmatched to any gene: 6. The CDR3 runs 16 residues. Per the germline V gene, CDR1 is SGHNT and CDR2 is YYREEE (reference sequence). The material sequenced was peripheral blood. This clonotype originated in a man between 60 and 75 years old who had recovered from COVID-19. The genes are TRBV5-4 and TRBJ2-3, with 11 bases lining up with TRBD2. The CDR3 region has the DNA TGTGCCAGCAGCGGCGGGACTAGCGGCTTCACAGATACGCAGTATTTT. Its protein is CASSGGTSGFTDTQYF.